This T cell receptor (beta chain) was documented in a study of OX40 agonist ivuxolimab in advanced cancers. The method was immunoSEQ multiplex PCR; TCRdb's version includes in-frame clones alone and lacks a portion of them. Of under 40,000 clones in the sample, less than 80% were seen once. J was trimmed by 1 base and V by 5 bases; bases with no gene match: 3. Looked up from germline, CDR1 is MNHNY and CDR2 is SVGAGI (reference sequence). The CDR3 contains 15 residues. The sequences come from CD4+ or CD8+ T cells sorted from blood, collected in a trial of the OX40 agonist ivuxolimab. The V call is TRBV6-6, the J call TRBJ2-7; 12 bases are a match to TRBD2. The TCR comes from an adult with an advanced solid tumor such as melanoma, head and neck, liver or kidney cancer. CDR3 sequence reads: CASSPLAGGSYEQYF. The CDR3 DNA follows: TGTGCCAGCAGTCCACTAGCGGGGGGATCCTACGAGCAGTACTTC.